Below, 14 T cell receptor beta chains from the same sample are listed, as sequenced in a study of CD8 T cells in ankylosing spondylitis. MiXCR, run by TCRdb on the 5' RACE reads, gives a single entry per CDR3 protein. In the table there are 150,000 to 200,000 distinct CDR3 sequences, 18% of which are singletons. The sequenced sample was blood, either unsorted or a sorted T cell fraction (not recorded which). These receptors were taken from a male donor with ankylosing spondylitis or in good health (not recorded which).

In this sample, this clonotype turned up a few times. The chain links TRBV3-1 to TRBJ2-1; D may be TRBD2 (7 bases). The CDR3 length is 15 residues. V lost 4 bases and J 9 bases, leaving 19 bases between the germline ends. Germline V gene sequence: CDR1 LGHDT, CDR2 YNNKEL (reference sequence). CDR3 sequence reads: CASSPSGGGSTEQFF. The CDR3 region has the DNA TGTGCCAGCAGCCCCTCTGGGGGCGGGAGCACTGAGCAGTTCTTC.

As regards this clonotype: Just one base apart from a much larger clone, this may be a read error. The J gene is TRBJ2-3, the V gene TRBV5-1; D is unclear. This CDR3 is built from 15 residues. The ends were cut back, 0 bases at V and 4 bases at J, with 12 bases in the middle. Germline V gene lookup returns CDR1 SGHRS and CDR2 YFSETQ. In nucleotides, the CDR3 is TGCGCCAGCAGCTTGGCCAGTCAATCGGCAGATACGCAGTATTTT. The encoded protein is CASSLASQSADTQYF.

This clonotype was observed a few times. The chain links TRBV20-1 to TRBJ2-7; TRBD1 matches at 8 bases. V shed 5 bases, J shed 5 bases, and the junction held 17 bases outside the gene matches. The CDR3 contains 16 residues. The germline CDR1 and CDR2 sequences are DFQATT and SNEGSKA (reference sequence). The CDR3 region is CSAQPKQGVFVHEQYF. The DNA of the CDR3 is TGCAGTGCTCAACCGAAACAGGGGGTCTTTGTCCACGAGCAGTACTTC.

The V gene is TRBV5-1, the J gene TRBJ2-1, with TRBD2 matching over 14 bases. V dropped 7 bases and J dropped 10; count of bases not matched to a gene: 7. Germline values: CDR1 SGHRS, CDR2 YFSETQ. The CDR3 is 14 amino acids. This CDR3 is CASGEGLAGEEQFF. CDR3 DNA sequence: TGCGCCAGCGGCGAGGGACTAGCGGGAGAAGAGCAGTTCTTC.

This clonotype has only a few counts. The chain recombines TRBV28 with TRBJ2-5; 9 nucleotides match TRBD1. The CDR3 is 13 residues long. J lost 8 bases, V lost 2 bases, and 3 bases had no gene match. From germline, CDR1 is MDHEN and CDR2 SYDVKM. CDR3 DNA: TGTGCCAGCAGTTTAAGGGACAGGGTCACCCAGTACTTC. Residues: CASSLRDRVTQYF.

The V and J genes are TRBV7-4 and TRBJ2-3; 14 positions agree with TRBD2. The CDR3 extends over 16 amino acids. With 3 bases clipped from V and 6 bases from J, the junction kept 5 bases outside the gene matches. Germline V gives CDR1 SGHVT, CDR2 SQSDAQ. For the CDR3, the DNA is TGTGCCAGCAGCTTGGGGGGACTAGCGGGAGCCGATACGCAGTATTTT. As protein: CASSLGGLAGADTQYF.

V is TRBV4-2 and J is TRBJ2-3, with D maybe TRBD1 (5 bases). There are 14 residues in the CDR3. Deletions cut 0 bases from V and 4 bases from J, with 8 bases between. Germline values: CDR1 LGHNA, CDR2 YNFKEQ. CDR3 bases: TGTGCCAGCAGCCAAGAAGCAGGGCCAGATACGCAGTATTTT. It encodes CASSQEAGPDTQYF.

The V call is TRBV5-6, the J call TRBJ1-6, with D possibly matching TRBD1 (6 bases). The CDR3 sequence is 15 residues long. V was cut by 0 bases and J by 7 bases, with 11 bases left in between. The germline V gene encodes CDR1 SGHDT and CDR2 YYEEEE. The CDR3 is CASSLGPTGNSPLHF. The CDR3 coding sequence is TGTGCCAGCAGCTTGGGGCCGACAGGCAATTCACCCCTCCACTTT.

This clonotype occurred many times. The CDR3 bases are TGTGCCAGAGGGACCCCGGGTACAGATACGCAGTATTTT. Translation: CARGTPGTDTQYF. The genes are TRBV2 and TRBJ2-3, with D tentatively TRBD1 or TRBD2 (5 bases each). V gave up 9 bases and J gave up 3 bases, with 13 bases separating them. This CDR3 comprises 13 residues. From germline, CDR1 is SNHLY and CDR2 FYNNEI. Supplemented by reference TRBV2 and TRBJ2-3, the full variable domain reads EPEVTQTPSHQVTQMGQEVILRCVPISNHLYFYWYRQILGQKVEFLVSFYNNEISEKSEIFDDQFSVERPDGSNFTLKIRSTKLEDSAMYFCARGTPGTDTQYFGPGTRLTVL.

The V and J genes are TRBV16 and TRBJ2-1, with 8 positions matching TRBD2. Germline V lookup: CDR1 KGHSY, CDR2 FQNENV. Trimming removed 0 bases from V and 6 bases from J; junction bases left unmatched: 7. The CDR3 totals 16 residues. The CDR3 nucleotides read TGTGCCAGCAGCCAATCACTGGCGGGAGGTCTCAATGAGCAGTTCTTC. It specifies CASSQSLAGGLNEQFF. Based on the CDR3 plus reference TRBV16 and TRBJ2-1, the full variable domain is GEEVAQTPKHLVRGEGQKAKLYCAPIKGHSYVFWYQQVLKNEFKFLISFQNENVFDETGMPKERFSAKCLPNSPCSLEIQATKLEDSAVYFCASSQSLAGGLNEQFFGPGTRLTVL.

The chain carries TRBV6-1 and TRBJ1-1; D is possibly TRBD1 (5 bases). In germline, CDR1 is MNHNS, CDR2 SASEGT. With 6 bases removed from V and 2 bases from J, the gap between germline ends came to 19 bases. CDR3 size: 16 residues. The CDR3: CASSLLGATDNTEAFF. CDR3 in DNA: TGTGCCAGCAGCCTACTAGGGGCGACAGATAACACTGAAGCTTTCTTT.

The sample holds many counts of this clonotype. This chain joins TRBV20-1 and TRBJ2-1, with D tentatively TRBD2 (5 bases). Germline CDR1 reads DFQATT; CDR2 reads SNEGSKA (reference sequence). Trimming cost V 0 bases and J 2 bases, with 11 bases left between them. The CDR3 is made up of 15 amino acids. DNA for the CDR3: TGCAGTGCTAGAGATCCCAAGCGGCCCTACAATGAGCAGTTCTTC. Protein: CSARDPKRPYNEQFF.

The chain links TRBV11-2 to TRBJ2-4; 8 positions agree with TRBD2. Germline lookup yields CDR1 SGHAT and CDR2 FQNNGV. The CDR3 has 19 residues. Unmatched junction bases numbered 12, after V lost 1 base and J lost 1 base. In DNA form, the CDR3 reads TGTGCCAGCAGCTTAGTGGGGCGGACTAGCCCCTGGGCCAAAAACATTCAGTACTTC. It specifies CASSLVGRTSPWAKNIQYF.

This clonotype was found many times. The chain combines TRBV20-1 with TRBJ2-7, with D hard to call. Trimming took 8 bases from V and 2 from J, leaving 16 bases between them. CDR3 length: 13 amino acids. Germline values: CDR1 DFQATT, CDR2 SNEGSKA (reference sequence). The CDR3 protein is CSYRTEGTYEQYF. For the CDR3, the DNA is TGCAGTTACCGTACGGAAGGCACCTACGAGCAGTACTTC.